The 4 T cell receptor beta chains reported below all come from one sample, sequenced in a study of Ad26.COV2.S vaccination and SARS-CoV-2 variants. The treatment was: some 19 received Ad26.COV2.S at low or high dose, single or two shots; a few received placebo; per-sample allocation not given. Sampling took place 63 days after the first vaccine or placebo injection. TCRdb keeps only in-frame clones here, not all; method: immunoSEQ multiplex PCR. The sample carries about 480,000 clones, around 88% recorded once. The sample here was peripheral blood, taken in a trial of Ad26.COV2.S vaccine versus placebo. The receptors were gathered from a person between 18 and 65 years old who received the Ad26.COV2.S COVID-19 vaccine or a placebo.

This CDR3 is CSATSVAQYF. CDR3 coding DNA: TGCAGTGCCACAAGCGTGGCCCAGTACTTC. The chain recombines TRBV20-1 with TRBJ2-5; D is uncertain. The germline V gene has CDR1 DFQATT and CDR2 SNEGSKA (reference sequence). The CDR3 covers 10 residues. Trimming stripped 6 bases from V and 9 bases from J, with 11 bases between.

Only one count was recorded for this clone. The chain combines TRBV11-3 with TRBJ1-5, with D possibly TRBD1 on 6 matching bases. Germline V gene lookup returns CDR1 SGHNT and CDR2 YENEEA. The CDR3 extends over 13 amino acids. The ends were cut back, 8 bases at V and 4 bases at J, with 12 bases in the middle. In DNA form, the CDR3 reads TGTGCCAGCCGAGACAGGATTAATCAGCCCCAGCATTTT. It is translated as CASRDRINQPQHF.

V and J are TRBV5-5 and TRBJ2-5; 9 nucleotides align to TRBD1. The ends lost 0 bases at V and 7 bases at J; junction bases unmatched: 7. Per germline, CDR1 SGHKS and CDR2 YYEKEE (reference sequence). CDR3 size: 15 residues. For the CDR3, the DNA is TGTGCCAGCAGCTTGGGGGACAGGGCACAGGCGACCCAGTACTTC. Translated: CASSLGDRAQATQYF.

The gene calls are TRBV15 and TRBJ2-7, with a possible D match to TRBD1 (7 bases). The CDR3 spans 14 residues. Germline V gene data show CDR1 as LNHNV and CDR2 as YYDKDF (reference sequence). V shed 5 bases and J shed 0 bases, with 11 bases lying between them. The CDR3 region is CATSSGGTSYEQYF. In nucleotides, the CDR3 is TGTGCCACCAGCTCAGGGGGGACCTCCTACGAGCAGTACTTC.